This T cell receptor beta chain derives from a study of blood T cell repertoires in COVID-19. Assay: immunoSEQ multiplex PCR; the TCRdb copy retains only in-frame clones and omits some. Of around 65,000 clones listed, 70% to 90% are singletons. The CDR3 has 15 amino acids. J gave up 7 bases and V 5 bases, and 11 bases lay outside the gene matches. Germline CDR1 and CDR2: MGHRA and YSYEKL. The specimen was peripheral blood. The receptor comes from a human donor in a cohort sampled during active COVID-19. The V and J genes are TRBV4-1 and TRBJ2-1; 7 bases are a match to TRBD1. The DNA of the CDR3 is TGCGCCAGCAGCGACAGGGTCGGGGTATTAAATGAGCAGTTCTTC. Amino acids: CASSDRVGVLNEQFF.